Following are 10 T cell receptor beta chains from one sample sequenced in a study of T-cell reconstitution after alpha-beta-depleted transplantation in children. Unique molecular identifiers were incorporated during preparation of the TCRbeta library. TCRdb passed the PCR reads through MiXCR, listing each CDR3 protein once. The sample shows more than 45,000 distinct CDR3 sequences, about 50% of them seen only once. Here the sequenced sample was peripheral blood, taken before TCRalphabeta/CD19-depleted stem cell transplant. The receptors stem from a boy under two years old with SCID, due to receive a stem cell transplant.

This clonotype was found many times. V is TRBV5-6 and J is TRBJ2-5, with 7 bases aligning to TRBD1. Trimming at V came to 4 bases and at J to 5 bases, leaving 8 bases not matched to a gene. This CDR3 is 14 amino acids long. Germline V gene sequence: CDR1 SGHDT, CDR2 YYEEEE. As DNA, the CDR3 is TGTGCCAGCAGCGGAAACAGGGGTATGGAGACCCAGTACTTC. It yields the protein CASSGNRGMETQYF. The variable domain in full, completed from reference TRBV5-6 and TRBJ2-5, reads DAGVTQSPTHLIKTRGQQVTLRCSPKSGHDTVSWYQQALGQGPQFIFQYYEEEERQRGNFPDRFSGHQFPNYSSELNVNALLLGDSALYLCASSGNRGMETQYFGPGTRLLVL.

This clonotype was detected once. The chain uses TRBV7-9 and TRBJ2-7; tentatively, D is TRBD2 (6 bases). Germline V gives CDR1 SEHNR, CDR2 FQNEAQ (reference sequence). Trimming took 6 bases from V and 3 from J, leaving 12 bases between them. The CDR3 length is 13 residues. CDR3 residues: CASSPSVSYEQYF. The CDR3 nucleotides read TGTGCCAGCAGTCCTAGCGTCAGCTACGAGCAGTACTTC.

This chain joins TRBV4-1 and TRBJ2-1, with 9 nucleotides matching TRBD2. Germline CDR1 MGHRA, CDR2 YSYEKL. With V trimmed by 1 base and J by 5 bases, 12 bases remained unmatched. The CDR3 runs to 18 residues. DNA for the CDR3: TGCGCCAGCAGCCAAGTTGATATGGGGCTAGCGGGGCACAATGAGCAGTTCTTC. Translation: CASSQVDMGLAGHNEQFF.

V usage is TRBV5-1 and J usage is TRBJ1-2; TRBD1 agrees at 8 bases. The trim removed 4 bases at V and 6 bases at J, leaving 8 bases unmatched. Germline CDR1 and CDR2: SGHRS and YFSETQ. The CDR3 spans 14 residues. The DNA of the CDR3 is TGCGCCAGCAGCACGGACAGGGTTGAAAATGGCTACACCTTC. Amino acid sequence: CASSTDRVENGYTF.

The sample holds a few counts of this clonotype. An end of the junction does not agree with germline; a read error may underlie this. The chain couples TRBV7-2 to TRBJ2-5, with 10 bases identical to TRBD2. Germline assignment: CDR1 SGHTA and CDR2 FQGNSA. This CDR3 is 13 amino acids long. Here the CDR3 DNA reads TGTGCCAGCAGCTTAGGGGGTCCGGGACTAGCGAACTTC. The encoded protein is CASSLGGPGLANF.

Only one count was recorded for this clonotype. CDR3 region: CASSSPKQGARNEQFF. The DNA of the CDR3 is TGTGCCAGCAGCTCCCCCAAACAGGGGGCGCGGAATGAGCAGTTCTTC. This chain uses TRBV11-3 with TRBJ2-1; 9 bases align to TRBD1. CDR1 and CDR2 (germline): SGHNT, YENEEA. The CDR3 totals 16 residues. Trimming took 4 bases from V and 7 from J; bases not matched to a gene: 11.

CDR3 protein: CASSEVTGEIGELFF. The CDR3 DNA is TGTGCCAGCAGTGAAGTCACGGGCGAGATCGGGGAGCTGTTTTTT. The chain combines TRBV6-1 with TRBJ2-2; no reliable D call. The CDR3 spans 15 residues. Germline CDR1 and CDR2: MNHNS and SASEGT. Trimming removed 1 base at V and 7 bases at J, with 13 bases between.

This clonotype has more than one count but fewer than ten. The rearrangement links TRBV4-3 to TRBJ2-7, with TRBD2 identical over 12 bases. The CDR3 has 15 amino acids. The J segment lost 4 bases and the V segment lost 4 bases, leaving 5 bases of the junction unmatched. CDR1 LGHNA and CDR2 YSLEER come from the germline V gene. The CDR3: CASSRETSGGYEQYF. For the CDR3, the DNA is TGCGCCAGCAGCCGAGAGACTAGCGGGGGTTACGAGCAGTACTTC.

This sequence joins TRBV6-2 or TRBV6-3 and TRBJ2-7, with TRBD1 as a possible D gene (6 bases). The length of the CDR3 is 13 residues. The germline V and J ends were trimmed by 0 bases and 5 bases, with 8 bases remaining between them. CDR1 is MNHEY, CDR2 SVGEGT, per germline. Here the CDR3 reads CASSYSDSDEQYF. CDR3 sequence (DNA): TGTGCCAGCAGTTACTCGGACAGTGACGAGCAGTACTTC.

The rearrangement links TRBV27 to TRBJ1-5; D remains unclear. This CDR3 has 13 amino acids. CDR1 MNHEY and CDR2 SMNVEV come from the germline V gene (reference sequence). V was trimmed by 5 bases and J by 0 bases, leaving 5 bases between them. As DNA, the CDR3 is TGTGCCAGCAGTCCTGTTAGCAATCAGCCCCAGCATTTT. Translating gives CASSPVSNQPQHF.